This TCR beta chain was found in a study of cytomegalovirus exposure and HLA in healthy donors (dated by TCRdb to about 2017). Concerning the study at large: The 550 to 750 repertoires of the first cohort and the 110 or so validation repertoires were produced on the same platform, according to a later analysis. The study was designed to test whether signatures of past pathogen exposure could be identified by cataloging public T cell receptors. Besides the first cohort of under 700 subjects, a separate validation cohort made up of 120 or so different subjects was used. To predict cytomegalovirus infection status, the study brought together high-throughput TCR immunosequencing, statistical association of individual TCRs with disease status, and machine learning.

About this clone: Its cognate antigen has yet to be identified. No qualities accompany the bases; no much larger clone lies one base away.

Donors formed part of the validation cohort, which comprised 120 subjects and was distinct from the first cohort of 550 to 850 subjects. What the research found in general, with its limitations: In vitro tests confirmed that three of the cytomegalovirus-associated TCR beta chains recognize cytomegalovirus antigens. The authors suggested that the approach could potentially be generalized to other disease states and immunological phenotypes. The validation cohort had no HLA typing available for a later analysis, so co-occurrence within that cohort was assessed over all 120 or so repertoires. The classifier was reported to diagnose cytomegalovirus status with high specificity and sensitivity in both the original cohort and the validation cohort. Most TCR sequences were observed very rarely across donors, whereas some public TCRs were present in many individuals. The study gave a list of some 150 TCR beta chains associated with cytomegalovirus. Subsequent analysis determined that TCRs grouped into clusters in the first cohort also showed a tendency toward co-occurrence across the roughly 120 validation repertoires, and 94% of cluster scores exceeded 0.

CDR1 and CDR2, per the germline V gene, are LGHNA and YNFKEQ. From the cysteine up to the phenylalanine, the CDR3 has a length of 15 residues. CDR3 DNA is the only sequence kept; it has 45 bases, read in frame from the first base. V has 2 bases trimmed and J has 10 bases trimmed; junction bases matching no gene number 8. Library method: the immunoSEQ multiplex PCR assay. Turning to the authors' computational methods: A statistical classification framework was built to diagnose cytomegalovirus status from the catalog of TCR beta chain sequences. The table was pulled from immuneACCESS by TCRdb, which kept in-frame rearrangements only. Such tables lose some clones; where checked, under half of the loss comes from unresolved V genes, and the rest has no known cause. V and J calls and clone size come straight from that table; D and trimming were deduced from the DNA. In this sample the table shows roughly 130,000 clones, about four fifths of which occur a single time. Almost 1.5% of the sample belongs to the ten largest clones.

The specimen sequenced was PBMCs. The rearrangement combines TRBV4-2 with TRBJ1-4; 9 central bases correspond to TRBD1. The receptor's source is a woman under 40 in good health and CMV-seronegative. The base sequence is TGTGCCAGCAGCCAAAACCGGGACAGGGAAGGAAAACTGTTTTTT. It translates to CASSQNRDREGKLFF.